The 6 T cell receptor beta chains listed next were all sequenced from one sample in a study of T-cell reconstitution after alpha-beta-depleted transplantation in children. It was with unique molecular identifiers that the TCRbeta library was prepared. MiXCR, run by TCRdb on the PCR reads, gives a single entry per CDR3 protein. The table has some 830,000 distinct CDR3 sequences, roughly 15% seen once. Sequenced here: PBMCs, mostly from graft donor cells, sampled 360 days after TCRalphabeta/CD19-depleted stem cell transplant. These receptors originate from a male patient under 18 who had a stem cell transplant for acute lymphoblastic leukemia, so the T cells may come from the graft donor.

DNA for the CDR3: TGCAGCGTTACGAAAGGAGGAGATACGCAGTATTTT. It specifies CSVTKGGDTQYF. J is TRBJ2-3 and V is TRBV29-1, with D possibly matching TRBD2 (5 bases). V was pared by 5 bases and J by 5 bases, with 11 bases between. CDR1 and CDR2 (germline): SQVTM, ANQGSEA. The CDR3 sequence is 12 residues long.

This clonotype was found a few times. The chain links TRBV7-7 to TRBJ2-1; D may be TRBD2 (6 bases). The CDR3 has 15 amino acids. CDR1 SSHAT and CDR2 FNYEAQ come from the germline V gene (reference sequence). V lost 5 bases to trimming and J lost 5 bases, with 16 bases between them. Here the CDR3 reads CASSLGRENDNEQFF. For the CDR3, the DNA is TGTGCCAGCAGCCTGGGTCGGGAGAATGACAATGAGCAGTTCTTC.

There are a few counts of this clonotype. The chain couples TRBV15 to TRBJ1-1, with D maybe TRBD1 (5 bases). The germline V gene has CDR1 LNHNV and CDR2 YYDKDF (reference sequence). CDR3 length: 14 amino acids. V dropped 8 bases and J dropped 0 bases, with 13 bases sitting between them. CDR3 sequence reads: CATSLGGVNTEAFF. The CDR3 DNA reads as TGTGCCACCTCCCTCGGGGGAGTGAACACTGAAGCTTTCTTT.

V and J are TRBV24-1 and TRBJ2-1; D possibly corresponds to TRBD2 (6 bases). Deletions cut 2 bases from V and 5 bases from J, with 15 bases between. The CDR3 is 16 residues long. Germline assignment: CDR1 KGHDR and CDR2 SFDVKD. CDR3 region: CATSDSLAFRDNEQFF. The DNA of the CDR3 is TGTGCCACCAGTGATTCACTAGCCTTCCGGGACAATGAGCAGTTCTTC.

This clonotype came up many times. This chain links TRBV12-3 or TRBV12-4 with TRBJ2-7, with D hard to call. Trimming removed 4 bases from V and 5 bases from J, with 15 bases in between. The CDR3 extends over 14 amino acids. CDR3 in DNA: TGTGCCAGCAGTTACTCGAATCCGACGGACGAGCAGTACTTC. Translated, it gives CASSYSNPTDEQYF.

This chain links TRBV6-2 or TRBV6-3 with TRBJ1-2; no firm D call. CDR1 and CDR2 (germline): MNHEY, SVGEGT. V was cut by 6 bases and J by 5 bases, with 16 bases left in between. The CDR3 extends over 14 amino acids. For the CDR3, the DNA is TGTGCCAGCAGGACCTCGTCGGTGGGTTATGGCTACACCTTC. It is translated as CASRTSSVGYGYTF.